The clone carrying this TCR beta chain has ten or more counts. The antigen remains undetermined. The length of the CDR3 is 14 residues. Trimming removed 3 bases from V and 4 bases from J, with 10 bases in between. Libraries of TCR beta came from quantitative 5'-RACE with molecular barcodes. TCRdb re-derived calls from the 5' RACE reads in MiXCR, one entry per CDR3 protein. The table has approximately 130,000 distinct CDR3 sequences, about an eighth seen once. The entry originates in a study of CD8 T cells in ankylosing spondylitis. Study results and caveats: Peripheral blood held disease-linked clones only at relatively low frequency, and these were CD8+. Earlier authors reported some of these motif variants in reactive arthritis synovial fluid and blood. The study identified a TCR beta motif of several highly homologous variants that appeared characteristic of ankylosing spondylitis blood.

This receptor was taken from a female donor with ankylosing spondylitis or in good health (not recorded which). The chain couples TRBV12-3 or TRBV12-4 to TRBJ1-5, with a tentative D call TRBD1 (6 bases). The sample consisted of blood, either unsorted or a sorted T cell fraction (not recorded which). The CDR3 loop is CASSLDSQNQPQHF. Here the CDR3 DNA reads TGTGCCAGCAGTTTGGACAGCCAAAATCAGCCCCAGCATTTT.